This TCR beta chain appears in the sequencing data of a study of graft-versus-host responses after intestinal transplantation. In the study overall: The recipients all started with anti-thymocyte globulin induction and then took tacrolimus and steroids for roughly three years.

The assay was immunoSEQ multiplex PCR, and TCRdb's table has in-frame clones only and misses some. The repertoire holds 20,000 to 25,000 clones, with less than 95% as singletons. There are 15 residues in the CDR3. V gave up 2 bases and J gave up 5 bases, with 16 bases separating them. Germline V gives CDR1 LGHNA, CDR2 YSLEER. About this clone itself: Its matching antigen is unknown.

Study-wide points: Elevated graft-versus-host to host-versus-graft clonal ratios in allografts were recorded for patients with graft-donor T cell macrochimerism.

The chain links TRBV4-3 to TRBJ2-7, with TRBD1 as a possible D gene (6 bases). This TCR came from a human patient who received an intestinal transplant, so some T cells may come from the graft donor. Sample: PBMCs, taken 156 days after intestinal transplant. The CDR3 is CASSQIFAGDNEQYF. CDR3 nucleotides: TGCGCCAGCAGCCAAATTTTTGCAGGGGATAACGAGCAGTACTTC.